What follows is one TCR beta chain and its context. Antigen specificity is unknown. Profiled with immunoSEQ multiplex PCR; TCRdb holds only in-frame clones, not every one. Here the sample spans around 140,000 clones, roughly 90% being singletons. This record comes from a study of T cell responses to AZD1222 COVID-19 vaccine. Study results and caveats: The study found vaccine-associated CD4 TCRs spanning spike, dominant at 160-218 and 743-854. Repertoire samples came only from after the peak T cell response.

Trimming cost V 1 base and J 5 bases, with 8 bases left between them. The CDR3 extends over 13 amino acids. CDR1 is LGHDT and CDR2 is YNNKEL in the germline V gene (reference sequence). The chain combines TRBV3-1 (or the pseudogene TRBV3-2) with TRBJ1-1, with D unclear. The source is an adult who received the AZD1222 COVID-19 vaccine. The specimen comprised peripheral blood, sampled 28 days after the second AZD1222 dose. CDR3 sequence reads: CASSQGAWTEAFF. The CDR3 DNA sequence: TGTGCCAGCAGCCAAGGTGCATGGACTGAAGCTTTCTTT.